The 17 T cell receptor beta chains below were found in one sample sequenced in a study of T cell clonality in common variable immunodeficiency. Clones were sequenced by immunoSEQ multiplex PCR, and TCRdb holds only the in-frame ones, with some missing. This record lists tens of thousands of clones, none seen once only, and the top ten clones contain around 3.1%. The sample comprised peripheral blood mononuclear cells. These receptors were obtained from a person aged 18 to 70 in good health.

This clone showed up many times. Sequencing ends 3 residues short of the CDR3 end; the germline J gene provides the rest. V is TRBV18 and J is TRBJ1-1, with 8 positions matching TRBD1. The germline V gene encodes CDR1 KGHSH and CDR2 LQKENI. CDR3 size: 13 residues. CDR3 sequence: CASSPTGTGEAFF. The sequenced CDR3 bases are TGTGCCAGCTCTCCCACCGGGACAGGAGAA.

This clone was seen ten or more times. The read ends 3 residues before the CDR3 terminus; that terminus is restored from the germline J gene. This sequence joins TRBV19 and TRBJ1-1, with D possibly being TRBD1 (6 bases). This CDR3 comprises 14 residues. Germline loops: CDR1 LNHDA, CDR2 SQIVND (reference sequence). Deletions cut 3 bases from V and 5 bases from J, with 13 bases between. The sequenced CDR3 bases are TGTGCCAGTAGTATTCGAGGGGGGGGAACTGAA. It encodes CASSIRGGGTE. The CDR3 reads in full as CASSIRGGGTEAFF.

This clone was seen repeatedly, ten times or more. The sequence runs out 3 residues before the end of the CDR3; the remainder is reconstructed from the germline J gene. The genes are TRBV20-1 and TRBJ2-7, with a tentative D call TRBD1 (6 bases). CDR3 length: 14 residues. Germline V gives CDR1 DFQATT, CDR2 SNEGSKA (reference sequence). The V end lost 2 bases, the J end lost 2 bases, and 13 bases lay between the germline ends. The CDR3 loop reads CSARSGGRTYEQYF. CDR3 DNA (partial): TGCAGTGCTAGATCTGGGGGCAGAACCTACGAG.

This clone was detected ten times or more. Sequencing ends 3 residues short of the CDR3 end; the germline J gene provides the rest. V usage is TRBV20-1 and J usage is TRBJ1-1; D is uncertain. The CDR3 has 13 amino acids. In germline, CDR1 is DFQATT, CDR2 SNEGSKA (reference sequence). Trimming pared 0 bases from V and 4 bases from J, leaving 9 bases between. Partial CDR3 DNA: TGCAGTGCTAGAGATCTAGACGTCACTGAA. The encoded protein is CSARDLDVTE. The entire CDR3 sequence reads CSARDLDVTEAFF.

This clone was counted a few times. The read ends 3 residues shy of where the CDR3 ends; the end is completed using the germline J gene. The rearrangement uses TRBV2 and TRBJ1-2; the D gene is possibly TRBD1 (5 bases). Germline values: CDR1 SNHLY, CDR2 FYNNEI. CDR3 length: 14 amino acids. Trimming took off 8 bases at V and 4 bases at J, with 17 bases between the two ends. CDR3 DNA (partial): TGTGCCAGCTCGAGGGCGTCCAGGGCCTATGGC. Its protein is CASSRASRAYG. The complete CDR3 protein is CASSRASRAYGYTF.

The table lists this clone with many counts. The CDR3 goes on 3 residues after the read ends, and that part is filled in from the germline J gene. This rearrangement joins TRBV18 to TRBJ1-4; D is uncertain. The V gene's germline CDR1 is KGHSH and CDR2 LQKENI. Trimming removed 3 bases at V and 5 bases at J, with 7 bases between. This CDR3 has 13 amino acids. This chain's CDR3 is CASSPGVNEKLFF. The sequenced part of the CDR3 DNA is TGTGCCAGCTCACCGGGCGTGAATGAAAAA.

This clone was recorded many times. The read ends 3 residues before the CDR3 terminus; that terminus is restored from the germline J gene. This rearrangement joins TRBV9 to TRBJ2-7, with 7 bases aligning to TRBD2. In germline, CDR1 is SGDLS, CDR2 YYNGEE. Germline trimming cut 0 bases from V and 3 bases from J; bases unmatched to any gene: 6. The length of the CDR3 is 15 residues. The CDR3 here is CASSVGPSGNYEQYF. CDR3 bases read: TGTGCCAGCAGCGTAGGGCCCAGCGGGAACTACGAG.

This clone was recorded at least ten times. The read is 3 residues too short to cover the CDR3 end, so that end is filled in from the germline J gene. This chain joins TRBV18 and TRBJ2-1; tentative D call: TRBD1 (5 bases). V was cut by 4 bases and J by 0 bases, with 10 bases left in between. Germline loops: CDR1 KGHSH, CDR2 LQKENI. This CDR3 comprises 15 residues. Incomplete CDR3 DNA: TGTGCCAGCTCACTCGGACAAAACTCCTACAATGAG. Encoded protein: CASSLGQNSYNE. The full CDR3 is CASSLGQNSYNEQFF.

This clone has at least ten counts. The CDR3 is cut off 3 residues early in the read; its end comes from the germline J gene. The chain is built from TRBV20-1 and TRBJ2-1, with 8 bases that match TRBD2. The CDR3 is 15 residues long. After removal of 6 bases from V and 2 bases from J, the junction contained 9 bases not matched to a gene. The germline CDR1 and CDR2 sequences are DFQATT and SNEGSKA (reference sequence). This CDR3 reads CSAQGLVPAYNEQFF. The covered CDR3 bases are TGCAGTGCCCAGGGACTAGTCCCTGCCTACAATGAG.

This clone was recorded at least ten times. The CDR3 spells CASSMGQALNYGYTF. The covered CDR3 bases are TGTGCCAGTAGTATGGGGCAGGCGCTAAACTATGGC. V is TRBV19 and J is TRBJ1-2; maybe TRBD1 (5 bases). The CDR3 is cut off 3 residues early in the read; its end comes from the germline J gene. The CDR3 consists of 15 residues. Germline CDR1 and CDR2: LNHDA and SQIVND (reference sequence). The ends were cut back, 3 bases at V and 2 bases at J, with 13 bases in the middle.

This clone was found many times. The read ends 3 residues early relative to the CDR3; the germline J gene fills the gap. This chain uses TRBV30 with TRBJ2-7; 7 bases line up with TRBD2. The CDR3 sequence is 12 residues long. J lost 3 bases, V lost 8 bases, and 7 bases had no gene match. The germline V gene has CDR1 GTSNPN and CDR2 SVGIG (reference sequence). CDR3 protein: CATGTTNYEQYF. The covered CDR3 bases are TGTGCCACGGGGACTACCAACTACGAG.

This clone was observed at least ten times. The read ends 3 residues shy of where the CDR3 ends; the end is completed using the germline J gene. The rearrangement uses TRBV4-1 and TRBJ2-7; the match to TRBD1 covers 8 bases. From germline, CDR1 is MGHRA and CDR2 YSYEKL. The ends lost 3 bases at V and 2 bases at J; junction bases unmatched: 9. There are 16 residues in the CDR3. Partial CDR3 DNA: TGCGCCAGCAGCCAGAAACAGGGGGTCGTACCCTACGAG. It codes for CASSQKQGVVPYE. The entire CDR3 sequence reads CASSQKQGVVPYEQYF.

This clone was seen ten or more times. The read terminates 3 residues before the CDR3 end, so the remaining end is supplied by the germline J gene. The V and J genes are TRBV7-8 and TRBJ1-1; D may be TRBD1 (5 bases). Germline V gene lookup returns CDR1 SGHVS and CDR2 FQNEAQ. This CDR3 spans 15 amino acids. Trimming took off 5 bases at V and 4 bases at J, with 17 bases between the two ends. Partial CDR3 DNA: TGTGCCAGCAGCACCGAATCAGGGATGCGCACTGAA. This encodes CASSTESGMRTE. The full CDR3 sequence reads CASSTESGMRTEAFF.

There are many counts of this clone. CDR3 bases read: TGCGCCAGCAGCTTGGGACAGTATAATTCACCC. It specifies CASSLGQYNSP. The whole CDR3 protein reads CASSLGQYNSPLHF. The V and J genes are TRBV5-1 and TRBJ1-6, with D tentatively TRBD1 (5 bases). The read comes to an end 3 residues before the CDR3 does, leaving the germline J gene to fill in the end. The CDR3 extends over 14 amino acids. V shed 0 bases and J shed 4 bases, with 5 bases lying between them. CDR1 is SGHRS, CDR2 YFSETQ, per germline.

This clone was seen repeatedly, ten times or more. Read coverage stops 3 residues before the CDR3 terminus; the germline J gene supplies the remainder. The V call is TRBV19, the J call TRBJ2-3, with TRBD1 as a possible D gene (6 bases). This CDR3 is 15 amino acids long. The germline V and J ends were trimmed by 3 bases and 3 bases, with 13 bases remaining between them. Germline loops: CDR1 LNHDA, CDR2 SQIVND (reference sequence). The CDR3 protein is CASSIGVRGTDTQYF. CDR3 DNA, as far as it was read: TGTGCCAGTAGTATTGGGGTCAGGGGAACAGATACG. The variable domain in full, completed from reference TRBV19 and TRBJ2-3, reads DGGITQSPKYLFRKEGQNVTLSCEQNLNHDAMYWYRQDPGQGLRLIYYSQIVNDFQKGDIAEGYSVSREKKESFPLTVTSAQKNPTAFYLCASSIGVRGTDTQYFGPGTRLTVL.

This clone has a count of ten or more. The read ends 3 residues early relative to the CDR3; the germline J gene fills the gap. The chain recombines TRBV4-1 with TRBJ2-1; 9 nucleotides align to TRBD2. The CDR3 consists of 14 residues. J lost 7 bases, V lost 10 bases, and 11 bases had no gene match. Germline V gene sequence: CDR1 MGHRA, CDR2 YSYEKL. CDR3 loop: CATSSSGNWNEQFF. Partial CDR3 DNA: TGCGCCACCTCCTCTAGCGGGAATTGGAATGAG.

Many counts were recorded for this clone. The sequence runs out 3 residues before the end of the CDR3; the remainder is reconstructed from the germline J gene. The chain carries TRBV20-1 and TRBJ1-2; TRBD1 might be the D (5 bases). Trimming shortened V by 0 bases and J by 2 bases, and 13 bases separated the two germline ends. This CDR3 has 15 amino acids. Germline V gives CDR1 DFQATT, CDR2 SNEGSKA (reference sequence). Here the CDR3 reads CSARDLRDSNYGYTF. Incomplete CDR3 DNA: TGCAGTGCTAGAGATCTCAGGGATTCCAACTATGGC.